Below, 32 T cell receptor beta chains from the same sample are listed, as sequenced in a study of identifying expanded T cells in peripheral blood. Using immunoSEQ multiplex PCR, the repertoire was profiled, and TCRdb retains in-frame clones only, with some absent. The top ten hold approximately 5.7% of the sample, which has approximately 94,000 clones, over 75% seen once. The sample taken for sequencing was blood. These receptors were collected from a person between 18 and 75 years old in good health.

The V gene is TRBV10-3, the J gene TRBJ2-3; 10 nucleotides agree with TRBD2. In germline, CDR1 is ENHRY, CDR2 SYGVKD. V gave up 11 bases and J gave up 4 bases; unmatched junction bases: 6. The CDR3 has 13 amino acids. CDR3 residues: CAAGTSAPDTQYF. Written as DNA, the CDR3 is TGTGCCGCCGGGACTAGCGCGCCAGATACGCAGTATTTT.

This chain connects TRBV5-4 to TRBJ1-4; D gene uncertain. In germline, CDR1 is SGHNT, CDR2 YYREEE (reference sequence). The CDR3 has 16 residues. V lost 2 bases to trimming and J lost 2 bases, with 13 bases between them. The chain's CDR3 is CASSLGDRSTNEKLFF. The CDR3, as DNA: TGTGCCAGCAGCTTAGGAGACCGAAGCACTAATGAAAAACTGTTTTTT.

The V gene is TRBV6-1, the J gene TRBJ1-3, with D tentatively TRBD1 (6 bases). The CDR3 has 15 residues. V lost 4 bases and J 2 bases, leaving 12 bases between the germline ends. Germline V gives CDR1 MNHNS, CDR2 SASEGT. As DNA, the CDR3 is TGTGCCAGCAGTGGAAGAGGGACACCTGGAAACACCATATATTTT. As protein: CASSGRGTPGNTIYF.

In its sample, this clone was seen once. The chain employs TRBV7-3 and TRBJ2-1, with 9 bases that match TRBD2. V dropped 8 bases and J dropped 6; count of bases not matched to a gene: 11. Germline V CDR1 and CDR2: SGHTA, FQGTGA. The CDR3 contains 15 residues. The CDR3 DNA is TGTGCCAGCTCTCCGCCTAGCGGGGAGTTCAATGAGCAGTTCTTC. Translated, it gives CASSPPSGEFNEQFF.

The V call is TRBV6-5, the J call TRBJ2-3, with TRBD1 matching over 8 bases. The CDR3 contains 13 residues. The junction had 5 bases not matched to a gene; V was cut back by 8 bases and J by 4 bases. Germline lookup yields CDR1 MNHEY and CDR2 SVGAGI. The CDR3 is CASFRQGSDTQYF. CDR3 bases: TGTGCCAGCTTCCGACAGGGGTCAGATACGCAGTATTTT.

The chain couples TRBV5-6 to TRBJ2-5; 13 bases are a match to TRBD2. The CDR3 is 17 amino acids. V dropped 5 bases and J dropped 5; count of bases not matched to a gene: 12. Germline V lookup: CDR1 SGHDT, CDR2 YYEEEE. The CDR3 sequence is CASSPGLAGVGWETQYF. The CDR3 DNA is TGTGCCAGCAGTCCAGGACTAGCGGGAGTGGGATGGGAGACCCAGTACTTC.

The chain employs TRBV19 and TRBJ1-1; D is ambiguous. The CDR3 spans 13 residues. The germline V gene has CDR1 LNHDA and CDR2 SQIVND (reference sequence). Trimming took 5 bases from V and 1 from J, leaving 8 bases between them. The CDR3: CASSERQNTEAFF. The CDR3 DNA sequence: TGTGCCAGTAGTGAACGACAGAACACTGAAGCTTTCTTT.

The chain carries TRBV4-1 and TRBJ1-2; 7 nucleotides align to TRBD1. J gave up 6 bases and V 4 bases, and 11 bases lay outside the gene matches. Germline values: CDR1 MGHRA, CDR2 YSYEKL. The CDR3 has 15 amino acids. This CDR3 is CASSPPGQATDGYTF. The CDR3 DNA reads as TGCGCCAGCAGCCCACCTGGACAGGCGACGGATGGCTACACCTTC.

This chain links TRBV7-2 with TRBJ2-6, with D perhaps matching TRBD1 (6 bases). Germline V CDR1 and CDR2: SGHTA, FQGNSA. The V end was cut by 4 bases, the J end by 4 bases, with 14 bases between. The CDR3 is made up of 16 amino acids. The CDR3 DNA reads TGTGCCAGCAGCTCGGGACAATTGGGAGGGGCCAACGTCCTGACTTTC. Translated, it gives CASSSGQLGGANVLTF. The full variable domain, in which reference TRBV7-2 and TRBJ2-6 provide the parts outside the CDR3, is GAGVSQSPSNKVTEKGKDVELRCDPISGHTALYWYRQSLGQGLEFLIYFQGNSAPDKSGLPSDRFSAERTGGSVSTLTIQRTQQEDSAVYLCASSSGQLGGANVLTFGAGSRLTVL.

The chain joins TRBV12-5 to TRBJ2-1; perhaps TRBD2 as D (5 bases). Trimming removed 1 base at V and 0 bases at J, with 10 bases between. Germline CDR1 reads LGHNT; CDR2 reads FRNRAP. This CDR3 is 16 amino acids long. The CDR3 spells CASGLGIGSSYNEQFF. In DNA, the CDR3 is TGTGCTAGTGGTTTGGGCATTGGGAGCTCCTACAATGAGCAGTTCTTC.

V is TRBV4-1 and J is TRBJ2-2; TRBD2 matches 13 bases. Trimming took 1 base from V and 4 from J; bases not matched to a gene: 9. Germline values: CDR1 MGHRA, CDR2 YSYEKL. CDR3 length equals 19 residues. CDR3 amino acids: CASSQGTSGRASSTGELFF. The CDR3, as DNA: TGCGCCAGCAGCCAAGGTACTAGCGGGAGGGCCTCGAGCACCGGGGAGCTGTTTTTT.

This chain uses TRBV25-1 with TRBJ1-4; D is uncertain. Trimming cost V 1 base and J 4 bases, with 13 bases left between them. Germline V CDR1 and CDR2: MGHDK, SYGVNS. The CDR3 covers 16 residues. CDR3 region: CASSESWLGSNEKLFF. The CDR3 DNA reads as TGTGCCAGCAGTGAATCCTGGCTGGGTAGTAATGAAAAACTGTTTTTT.

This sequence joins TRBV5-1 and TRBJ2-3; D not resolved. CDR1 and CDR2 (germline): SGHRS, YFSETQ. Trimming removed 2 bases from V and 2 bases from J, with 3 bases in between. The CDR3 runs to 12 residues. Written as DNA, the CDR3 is TGCGCCAGCAGCTTTTCCACAGATACGCAGTATTTT. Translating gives CASSFSTDTQYF.

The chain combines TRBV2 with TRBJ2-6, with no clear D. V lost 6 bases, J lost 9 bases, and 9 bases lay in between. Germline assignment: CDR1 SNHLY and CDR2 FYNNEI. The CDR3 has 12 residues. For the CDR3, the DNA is TGTGCCAGCAGGACCGGTAGCAACGTCCTGACTTTC. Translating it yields CASRTGSNVLTF.

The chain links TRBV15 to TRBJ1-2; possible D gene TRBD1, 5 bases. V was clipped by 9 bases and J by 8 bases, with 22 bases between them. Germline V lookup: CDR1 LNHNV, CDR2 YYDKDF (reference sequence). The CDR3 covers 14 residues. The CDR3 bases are TGTGCCACGGTAAAGGCGGGGCAGGTAAACGGCTACACCTTC. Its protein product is CATVKAGQVNGYTF.

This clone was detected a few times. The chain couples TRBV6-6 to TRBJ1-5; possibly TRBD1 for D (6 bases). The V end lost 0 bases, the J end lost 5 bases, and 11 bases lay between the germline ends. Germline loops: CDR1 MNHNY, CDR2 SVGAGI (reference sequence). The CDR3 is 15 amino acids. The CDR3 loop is CASSYSGGADQPQHF. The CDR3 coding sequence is TGTGCCAGCAGTTACTCAGGGGGGGCTGATCAGCCCCAGCATTTT.

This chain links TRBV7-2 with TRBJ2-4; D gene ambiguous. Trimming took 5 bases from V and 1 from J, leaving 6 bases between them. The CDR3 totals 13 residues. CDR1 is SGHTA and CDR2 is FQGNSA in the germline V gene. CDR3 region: CASSIGAKNIQYF. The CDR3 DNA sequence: TGTGCCAGCAGCATTGGCGCCAAAAACATTCAGTACTTC.

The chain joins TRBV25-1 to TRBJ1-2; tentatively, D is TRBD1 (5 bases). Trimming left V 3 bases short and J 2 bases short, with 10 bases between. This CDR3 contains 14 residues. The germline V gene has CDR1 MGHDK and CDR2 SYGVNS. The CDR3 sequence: CASSDQQANYGYTF. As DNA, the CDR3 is TGTGCCAGCAGTGATCAACAGGCAAACTATGGCTACACCTTC.

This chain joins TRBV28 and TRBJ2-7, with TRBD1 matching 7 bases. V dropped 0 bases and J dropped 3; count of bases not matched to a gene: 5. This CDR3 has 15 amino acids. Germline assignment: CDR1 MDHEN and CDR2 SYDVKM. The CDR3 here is CASSLWADRFYEQYF. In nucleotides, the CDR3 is TGTGCCAGCAGTTTATGGGCGGACAGGTTCTACGAGCAGTACTTC. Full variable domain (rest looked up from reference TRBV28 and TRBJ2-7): DVKVTQSSRYLVKRTGEKVFLECVQDMDHENMFWYRQDPGLGLRLIYFSYDVKMKEKGDIPEGYSVSREKKERFSLILESASTNQTSMYLCASSLWADRFYEQYFGPGTRLTVT.

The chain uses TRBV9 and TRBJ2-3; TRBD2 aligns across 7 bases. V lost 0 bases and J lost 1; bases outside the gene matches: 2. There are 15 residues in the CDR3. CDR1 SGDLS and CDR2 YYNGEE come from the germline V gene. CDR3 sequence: CASSVDGRRTDTQYF. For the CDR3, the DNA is TGTGCCAGCAGCGTAGACGGGAGGCGCACAGATACGCAGTATTTT.

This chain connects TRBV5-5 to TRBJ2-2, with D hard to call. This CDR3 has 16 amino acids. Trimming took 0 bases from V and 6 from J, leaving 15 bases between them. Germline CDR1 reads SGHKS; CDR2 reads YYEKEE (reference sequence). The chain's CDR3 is CASSLETWTAPGELFF. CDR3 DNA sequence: TGTGCCAGCAGCTTGGAAACGTGGACGGCCCCCGGGGAGCTGTTTTTT.

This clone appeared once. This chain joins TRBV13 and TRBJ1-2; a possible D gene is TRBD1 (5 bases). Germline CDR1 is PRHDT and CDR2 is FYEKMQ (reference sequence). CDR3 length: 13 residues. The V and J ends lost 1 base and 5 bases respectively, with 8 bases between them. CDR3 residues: CASSLEPGYGYTF. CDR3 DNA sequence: TGTGCCAGCAGCTTAGAACCAGGGTATGGCTACACCTTC.

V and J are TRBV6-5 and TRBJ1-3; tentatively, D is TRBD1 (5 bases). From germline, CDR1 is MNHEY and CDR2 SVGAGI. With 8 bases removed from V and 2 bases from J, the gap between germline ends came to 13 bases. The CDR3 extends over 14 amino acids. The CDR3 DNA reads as TGTGCCAGCTGGGGGAGAACTGCTGGAAACACCATATATTTT. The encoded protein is CASWGRTAGNTIYF.

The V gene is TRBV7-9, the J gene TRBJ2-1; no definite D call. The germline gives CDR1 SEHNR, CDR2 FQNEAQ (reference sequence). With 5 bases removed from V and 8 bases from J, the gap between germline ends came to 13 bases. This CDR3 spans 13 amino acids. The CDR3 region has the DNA TGTGCCAGCAGCCCACTTAATCTAGATGAGCAGTTCTTC. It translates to CASSPLNLDEQFF.

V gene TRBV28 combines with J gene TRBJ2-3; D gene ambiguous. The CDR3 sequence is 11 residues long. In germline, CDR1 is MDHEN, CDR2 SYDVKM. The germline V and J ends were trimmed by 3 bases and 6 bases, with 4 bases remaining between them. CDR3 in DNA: TGTGCCAGCAGTTTCAGTGATACGCAGTATTTT. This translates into CASSFSDTQYF.

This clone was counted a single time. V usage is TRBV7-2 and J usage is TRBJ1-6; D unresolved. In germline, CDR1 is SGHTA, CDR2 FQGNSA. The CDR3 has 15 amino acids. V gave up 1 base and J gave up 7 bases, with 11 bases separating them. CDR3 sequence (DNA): TGTGCCAGCAGCTTAGTCGGGGTTAAGAATTCACCCCTCCACTTT. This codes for CASSLVGVKNSPLHF.

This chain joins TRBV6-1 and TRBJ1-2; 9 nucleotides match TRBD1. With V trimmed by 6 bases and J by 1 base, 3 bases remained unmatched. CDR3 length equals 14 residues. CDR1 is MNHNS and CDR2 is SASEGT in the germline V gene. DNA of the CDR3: TGTGCCAGCAGGGGGACAGGGCTTAACTATGGCTACACCTTC. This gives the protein CASRGTGLNYGYTF.

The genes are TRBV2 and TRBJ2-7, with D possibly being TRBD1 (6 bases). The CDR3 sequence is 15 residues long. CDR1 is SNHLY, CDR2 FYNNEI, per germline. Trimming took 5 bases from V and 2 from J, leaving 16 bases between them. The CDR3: CASSLQGSPTYEQYF. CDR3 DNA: TGTGCCAGCAGTCTGCAGGGGTCCCCTACCTACGAGCAGTACTTC. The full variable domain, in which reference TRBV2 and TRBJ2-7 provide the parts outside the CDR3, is EPEVTQTPSHQVTQMGQEVILRCVPISNHLYFYWYRQILGQKVEFLVSFYNNEISEKSEIFDDQFSVERPDGSNFTLKIRSTKLEDSAMYFCASSLQGSPTYEQYFGPGTRLTVT.

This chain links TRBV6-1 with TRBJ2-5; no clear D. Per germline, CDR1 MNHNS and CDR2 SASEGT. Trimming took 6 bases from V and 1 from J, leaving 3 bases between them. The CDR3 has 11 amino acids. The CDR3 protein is CASRSQETQYF. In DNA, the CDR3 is TGTGCCAGCAGATCCCAAGAGACCCAGTACTTC.

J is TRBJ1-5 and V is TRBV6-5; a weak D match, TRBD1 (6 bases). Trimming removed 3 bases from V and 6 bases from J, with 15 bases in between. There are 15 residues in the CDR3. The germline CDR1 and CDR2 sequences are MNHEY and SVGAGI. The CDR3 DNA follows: TGTGCCAGCAGTTATGCGGGGGGCTCAGGTCAGCCCCAGCATTTT. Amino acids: CASSYAGGSGQPQHF.

The CDR3 loop is CASRPPGGVDQPQHF. The CDR3 nucleotides read TGTGCCAGCAGACCCCCCGGCGGGGTGGATCAGCCCCAGCATTTT. The V and J genes are TRBV6-5 and TRBJ1-5; D gene ambiguous. The germline gives CDR1 MNHEY, CDR2 SVGAGI. The germline V and J ends were trimmed by 6 bases and 5 bases, with 17 bases remaining between them. The CDR3 is made up of 15 amino acids.

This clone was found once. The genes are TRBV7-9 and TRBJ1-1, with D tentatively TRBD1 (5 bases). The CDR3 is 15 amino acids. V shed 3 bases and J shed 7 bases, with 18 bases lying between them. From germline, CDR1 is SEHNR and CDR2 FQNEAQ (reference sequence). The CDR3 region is CASSLDFPGTDEAFF. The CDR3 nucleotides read TGTGCCAGCAGCTTGGATTTCCCGGGGACGGATGAAGCTTTCTTT.